This T cell receptor beta chain was observed in a study of blood T cell repertoires in COVID-19. As for the study in general: The United States, Italy and Spain provided the acute and convalescent COVID-19 samples.

Clones were read by immunoSEQ multiplex PCR, and TCRdb kept only the in-frame ones, dropping some. The sample carries 300,000 to 450,000 clones, more than 70% recorded once. This clone was recorded only once. The sequence was obtained from a woman aged 60-75 years with COVID-19, enrolled during active disease. The specimen was peripheral blood.

The CDR3 DNA reads as TGTGCCAGCAGCTTAAACAAGAACACTGAAGCTTTCTTT. It translates to CASSLNKNTEAFF. The rearrangement joins TRBV7-3 to TRBJ1-1, with D unresolved. This CDR3 region has 13 residues. In germline, CDR1 is SGHTA, CDR2 FQGTGA. V lost 1 base, J lost 1 base, and 4 bases lay in between.